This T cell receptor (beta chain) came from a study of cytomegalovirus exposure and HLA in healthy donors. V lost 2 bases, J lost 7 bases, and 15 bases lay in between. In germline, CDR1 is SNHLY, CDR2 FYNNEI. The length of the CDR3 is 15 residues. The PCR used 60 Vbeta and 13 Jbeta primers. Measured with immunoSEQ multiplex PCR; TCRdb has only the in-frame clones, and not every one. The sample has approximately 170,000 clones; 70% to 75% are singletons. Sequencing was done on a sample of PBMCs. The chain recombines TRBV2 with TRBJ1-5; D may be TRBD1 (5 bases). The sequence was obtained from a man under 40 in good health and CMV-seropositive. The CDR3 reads CASSETAAGWQPQHF. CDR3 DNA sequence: TGTGCCAGCAGTGAAACCGCGGCAGGGTGGCAGCCCCAGCATTTT.